One and the same sample provided the 14 T cell receptor beta chains below, sequenced in a study of pediatric ulcerative colitis. During colonoscopy, one to two rectal pinch biopsies were collected. Repertoires were generated with immunoSEQ multiplex PCR, while TCRdb's copy carries only in-frame clones and drops some. The repertoire holds 35,000 or so clones, with 73% as singletons. Sequencing input: gut tissue. Every receptor here comes from a boy aged 10-17 years with moderate ulcerative colitis.

The V gene is TRBV29-1, the J gene TRBJ1-2, with D perhaps matching TRBD1 (5 bases). The CDR3 totals 14 residues. Germline V CDR1 and CDR2: SQVTM, ANQGSEA. Between the trimmed V and J ends, which lost 3 bases and 3 bases, there was a span of 14 bases. The CDR3 loop is CSVEFPGRDYGYTF. CDR3 coding DNA: TGCAGCGTTGAGTTTCCGGGACGGGACTATGGCTACACCTTC. The full variable domain, completed using reference TRBV29-1 and TRBJ1-2, is SAVISQKPSRDICQRGTSLTIQCQVDSQVTMMFWYRQQPGQSLTLIATANQGSEATYESGFVIDKFPISRPNLTFSTLTVSNMSPEDSSIYLCSVEFPGRDYGYTFGSGTRLTVV.

The J gene is TRBJ2-7, the V gene TRBV30, with 7 bases fitting TRBD1. Trimming at V came to 0 bases and at J to 5 bases, leaving 7 bases not matched to a gene. Germline CDR1 GTSNPN, CDR2 SVGIG (reference sequence). The CDR3 sequence is 14 residues long. CDR3 in amino acids: CAWSVPQGMDEQYF. The CDR3 nucleotides are TGTGCCTGGAGTGTACCACAGGGGATGGACGAGCAGTACTTC.

Concerning this clone: Within the sample, other DNA sequences also encode this same CDR3. J is TRBJ2-6 and V is TRBV5-1; TRBD1 matches at 9 bases. With V trimmed by 4 bases and J by 1 base, 6 bases remained unmatched. The CDR3 consists of 17 residues. Germline V gene sequence: CDR1 SGHRS, CDR2 YFSETQ. CDR3 bases: TGCGCCAGCAGCCCCGGGACAGGGTTTTCTGGGGCCAACGTCCTGACTTTC. Amino acids: CASSPGTGFSGANVLTF.

V gene TRBV5-1 combines with J gene TRBJ2-7; 11 positions agree with TRBD2. Germline CDR1 reads SGHRS; CDR2 reads YFSETQ. This CDR3 contains 19 residues. V shed 0 bases, J shed 5 bases, and the junction held 16 bases outside the gene matches. CDR3 sequence (DNA): TGCGCCAGCAGCTTGGCGGTGGATTGGCAGACTAGCGGGAATAACGAGCAGTACTTC. Translating gives CASSLAVDWQTSGNNEQYF.

The V and J genes are TRBV5-1 and TRBJ2-2; TRBD1 matches 7 bases. CDR3 size: 14 residues. The J segment lost 1 base and the V segment lost 3 bases, leaving 0 bases of the junction unmatched. CDR1 and CDR2 (germline): SGHRS, YFSETQ. In DNA, the CDR3 is TGCGCCAGCAGCTGGACAGGGAACACCGGGGAGCTGTTTTTT. Translating it yields CASSWTGNTGELFF.

This sequence joins TRBV21-1 and TRBJ2-1. TRBV21-1 is a recognized pseudogene. The CDR3 spans 12 residues. This chain's CDR3 is CASSKILDEQFF. CDR3 coding DNA: TGTGCCAGCAGCAAAATCTTGGATGAGCAGTTCTTC.

The V and J genes are TRBV11-3 and TRBJ2-1; TRBD2 agrees at 9 bases. Trimming at V came to 4 bases and at J to 4 bases, leaving 8 bases not matched to a gene. Germline V CDR1 and CDR2: SGHNT, YENEEA. This CDR3 spans 16 amino acids. This CDR3 is CASSSKTSGGYNEQFF. DNA for the CDR3: TGTGCCAGCAGCTCCAAGACAAGCGGGGGGTACAATGAGCAGTTCTTC.

This chain joins TRBV4-2 and TRBJ2-3; no firm D call. The germline V gene encodes CDR1 LGHNA and CDR2 YNFKEQ. The CDR3 sequence is 16 residues long. V was trimmed by 0 bases and J by 2 bases, leaving 12 bases between them. The CDR3 region has the DNA TGTGCCAGCAGCCAAGATTACCGTGGGCCCACAGATACGCAGTATTTT. Amino acid sequence: CASSQDYRGPTDTQYF.

J is TRBJ2-1 and V is TRBV6-5; TRBD2 aligns across 7 bases. The CDR3 has 14 residues. V was clipped by 6 bases and J by 12 bases; unmatched bases: 14. Germline V lookup: CDR1 MNHEY, CDR2 SVGAGI. CDR3 in amino acids: CASRTTSNGGGQFF. The CDR3 DNA is TGTGCCAGCAGGACGACTAGTAATGGGGGGGGGCAGTTCTTC.

The V gene is TRBV5-1, the J gene TRBJ1-3; D uncertain. Germline V CDR1 and CDR2: SGHRS, YFSETQ. The germline V and J ends were trimmed by 3 bases and 2 bases, with 9 bases remaining between them. The length of the CDR3 is 14 residues. CDR3 sequence reads: CASSSQDAGNTIYF. CDR3 coding DNA: TGCGCCAGCAGCTCGCAGGATGCTGGAAACACCATATATTTT.

The chain uses TRBV5-6 and TRBJ2-1, with D unresolved. The CDR3 spans 12 residues. Trimming cost V 4 bases and J 8 bases, with 10 bases left between them. Germline V gene lookup returns CDR1 SGHDT and CDR2 YYEEEE. CDR3 DNA: TGTGCCAGCAGCCTCTCGGTGGATGAGCAGTTCTTC. This codes for CASSLSVDEQFF.

This clone has a handful of counts. This chain joins TRBV5-1 and TRBJ2-7, with D perhaps assigned TRBD1 or TRBD2 (5 bases each). The germline V gene has CDR1 SGHRS and CDR2 YFSETQ. Trimming pared 6 bases from V and 0 bases from J, leaving 10 bases between. The CDR3 contains 13 residues. This chain's CDR3 is CASIGASSYEQYF. CDR3 nucleotide sequence: TGCGCCAGCATCGGGGCAAGCTCCTACGAGCAGTACTTC.

This sequence joins TRBV5-1 and TRBJ1-3; D is ambiguous. Germline CDR1 is SGHRS and CDR2 is YFSETQ. There are 14 residues in the CDR3. Between the trimmed V and J ends, which lost 4 bases and 0 bases, there was a span of 8 bases. The CDR3 spells CASSRDISGNTIYF. Written as DNA, the CDR3 is TGCGCCAGCAGCCGAGACATCTCTGGAAACACCATATATTTT.

This clone was detected once. V usage is TRBV30 and J usage is TRBJ2-7, with 7 bases identical to TRBD2. V lost 2 bases and J lost 3; bases outside the gene matches: 7. The CDR3 contains 14 residues. Germline V gives CDR1 GTSNPN, CDR2 SVGIG (reference sequence). The DNA of the CDR3 is TGTGCCTGGAGTCCGAGGGAGGGAGGCTACGAGCAGTACTTC. Translating gives CAWSPREGGYEQYF.